The 17 T cell receptor beta chains given below trace back to one sample, sequenced in a study of blood T cell repertoires in COVID-19. TCRdb's table, derived via immunoSEQ multiplex PCR, lists solely in-frame clones and lacks some. The sample yields around 140,000 clones, roughly 75% seen once. Sequences were obtained from PBMCs or T cells enriched from blood (not recorded which). The receptors originated from a woman aged 50 to 65 who had recovered from COVID-19.

The chain combines TRBV3-1 (or the pseudogene TRBV3-2) with TRBJ1-1, with D hard to call. The germline V gene has CDR1 LGHDT and CDR2 YNNKEL (reference sequence). The CDR3 is 14 residues long. The germline V and J ends were trimmed by 3 bases and 5 bases, with 13 bases remaining between them. The CDR3, as DNA: TGTGCCAGCAGCCAGCCCGGAGGAGGAACTGAAGCTTTCTTT. It codes for CASSQPGGGTEAFF.

The chain couples TRBV2 to TRBJ1-2; D may be TRBD1 (5 bases). The germline V gene has CDR1 SNHLY and CDR2 FYNNEI. This CDR3 comprises 13 residues. Trimming took off 3 bases at V and 8 bases at J, with 13 bases between the two ends. The DNA for the CDR3 is TGTGCCAGCAGTGATACTTGGCAGGGAGGCTACACCTTC. Amino acids: CASSDTWQGGYTF.

V usage is TRBV6-5 and J usage is TRBJ1-1, with D possibly TRBD1 on 5 matching bases. Germline V gene sequence: CDR1 MNHEY, CDR2 SVGAGI. The CDR3 is made up of 14 amino acids. The germline V and J ends were trimmed by 7 bases and 4 bases, with 16 bases remaining between them. In DNA, the CDR3 is TGTGCCAGCACCTCGGTGGGGGGAGGCACTGAAGCTTTCTTT. This sequence encodes CASTSVGGGTEAFF.

The chain employs TRBV5-1 and TRBJ2-1; TRBD1 matches at 9 bases. CDR3 size: 13 residues. Germline V lookup: CDR1 SGHRS, CDR2 YFSETQ. With 5 bases clipped from V and 7 bases from J, the junction kept 4 bases outside the gene matches. The chain's CDR3 is CASSLQGANEQFF. Written as DNA, the CDR3 is TGCGCCAGCAGTTTACAGGGGGCTAATGAGCAGTTCTTC.

This rearrangement joins TRBV11-2 to TRBJ2-6; D is perhaps TRBD2 (7 bases). The V gene lost 5 bases and the J gene lost 0 bases, with 11 bases spanning the gap. This CDR3 contains 16 residues. Germline V gene lookup returns CDR1 SGHAT and CDR2 FQNNGV. The CDR3 DNA sequence: TGTGCCAGCAGCCAAAGGGGGGGCTCTGGGGCCAACGTCCTGACTTTC. Residues: CASSQRGGSGANVLTF.

The chain carries TRBV6-5 and TRBJ2-3, with TRBD2 identical over 8 bases. The junction had 11 bases not matched to a gene; V was cut back by 1 base and J by 8 bases. Germline-derived CDR1 and CDR2 are MNHEY and SVGAGI. The CDR3 runs 16 residues. The CDR3 coding sequence is TGTGCCAGCAGTTACTTTCGGGGGGGCGTCTTTGGTACGCAGTATTTT. Translation: CASSYFRGGVFGTQYF.

The table lists this clone with a count of one. The genes are TRBV28 and TRBJ1-6; D ambiguous. Per germline, CDR1 MDHEN and CDR2 SYDVKM. V shed 2 bases and J shed 9 bases, with 17 bases lying between them. CDR3 length: 16 residues. The CDR3 region is CASSLGGRLRSSPLHF. The CDR3, as DNA: TGTGCCAGCAGTTTAGGAGGTCGCCTCAGGAGTTCACCCCTCCACTTT.

The J gene is TRBJ1-1, the V gene TRBV9; a weak D match, TRBD1 (5 bases). Per germline, CDR1 SGDLS and CDR2 YYNGEE. Trimming left V 0 bases short and J 6 bases short, with 15 bases between. The CDR3 extends over 15 amino acids. CDR3 nucleotides: TGTGCCAGCAGCGTAGCTCCCACCTCGGGGGCTGAAGCTTTCTTT. The encoded protein is CASSVAPTSGAEAFF.

The count of this clone is one. One junction end disagrees with the germline gene, perhaps due to a read error. The rearrangement joins TRBV5-1 to TRBJ1-4, with D perhaps matching TRBD1 (5 bases). CDR3 length equals 15 residues. Germline V gene sequence: CDR1 SGHRS, CDR2 YFSETQ. The CDR3 reads CASSQTTATNEKLFF. CDR3 sequence (DNA): TGCGCTAGCAGCCAGACGACAGCAACTAATGAAAAACTGTTTTTT.

The chain uses TRBV6-6 and TRBJ1-2; 9 bases agree with TRBD1. The germline CDR1 and CDR2 sequences are MNHNY and SVGAGI (reference sequence). The CDR3 has 13 amino acids. The J segment lost 6 bases and the V segment lost 5 bases, leaving 4 bases of the junction unmatched. The CDR3 here is CASSTGGDDGYTF. The CDR3 region has the DNA TGTGCCAGCAGTACAGGGGGCGATGATGGCTACACCTTC.

The J gene is TRBJ1-3, the V gene TRBV6-2 or TRBV6-3; tentatively, D is TRBD1 (5 bases). The CDR3 totals 16 residues. Germline V gives CDR1 MNHEY, CDR2 SVGEGT. Trimming cost V 0 bases and J 5 bases, with 14 bases left between them. The DNA for the CDR3 is TGTGCCAGCAGTTACTCGATCGGGGGGTTTCGAAACACCATATATTTT. It encodes CASSYSIGGFRNTIYF.

This chain uses TRBV24-1 with TRBJ1-2; unclear D gene. The CDR3 is 15 amino acids. Deletions cut 2 bases from V and 3 bases from J, with 12 bases between. Germline V lookup: CDR1 KGHDR, CDR2 SFDVKD. Written as DNA, the CDR3 is TGTGCCACCAGTGATTCTCTAGGTTCACACTATGGCTACACCTTC. It translates to CATSDSLGSHYGYTF.

The chain joins TRBV7-2 to TRBJ2-1; D may be TRBD1 (6 bases). Germline V lookup: CDR1 SGHTA, CDR2 FQGNSA. The CDR3 is 18 amino acids. Trimming took 5 bases from V and 0 from J, leaving 20 bases between them. CDR3: CASSPLLGAPASYNEQFF. The CDR3 DNA follows: TGTGCCAGCAGCCCACTCTTGGGGGCCCCGGCCTCCTACAATGAGCAGTTCTTC.

This clone was picked up a small number of times. The chain couples TRBV30 to TRBJ1-6; tentative D call: TRBD1 (5 bases). The CDR3 contains 15 residues. V lost 3 bases to trimming and J lost 8 bases, with 17 bases between them. The V gene's germline CDR1 is GTSNPN and CDR2 SVGIG (reference sequence). In nucleotides, the CDR3 is TGTGCCTGGAGCCCCGGTAGGGGTGGTGATTCACCCCTCCACTTT. Translated, it gives CAWSPGRGGDSPLHF.

The chain uses TRBV11-2 and TRBJ2-5; 7 bases agree with TRBD2. The CDR3 length is 15 residues. The germline gives CDR1 SGHAT, CDR2 FQNNGV. V dropped 3 bases and J dropped 1; count of bases not matched to a gene: 5. The chain's CDR3 is CASSLVGGLQETQYF. The DNA for the CDR3 is TGTGCCAGCAGCTTGGTGGGAGGGCTCCAAGAGACCCAGTACTTC.

This clone has a count of ten or more. This specimen includes other DNA sequences encoding the same CDR3. The chain carries TRBV7-9 and TRBJ2-1, with unresolved D. Germline lookup yields CDR1 SEHNR and CDR2 FQNEAQ (reference sequence). The V end lost 0 bases, the J end lost 2 bases, and 11 bases lay between the germline ends. This CDR3 region has 16 residues. As DNA, the CDR3 is TGTGCCAGCAGCTTAGCGTTGGCAGGAACCTACAATGAGCAGTTCTTC. The encoded protein is CASSLALAGTYNEQFF.

The chain uses TRBV18 and TRBJ2-7; 9 bases are shared with TRBD1. This CDR3 region has 15 residues. Germline CDR1 and CDR2: KGHSH and LQKENI. With 5 bases clipped from V and 3 bases from J, the junction kept 8 bases outside the gene matches. This CDR3 is CASSSQGQGVYEQYF. The CDR3 bases are TGTGCCAGCTCATCACAGGGACAGGGAGTCTACGAGCAGTACTTC.